These 12 T cell receptor beta chains came from one sample sequenced in a study of OX40 agonist ivuxolimab in advanced cancers. Sequenced by immunoSEQ multiplex PCR; TCRdb stores in-frame clones only, minus some. The table lists roughly 100,000 clones, more than 75% of them singletons. The sequenced sample was CD4+ or CD8+ T cells sorted from blood, obtained in a trial of the OX40 agonist ivuxolimab. The source is an adult with an advanced solid tumor such as melanoma, head and neck, liver or kidney cancer.

The rearrangement links TRBV9 to TRBJ1-3; D gene ambiguous. Trimming shortened V by 3 bases and J by 0 bases, and 13 bases separated the two germline ends. Looked up from germline, CDR1 is SGDLS and CDR2 is YYNGEE. This CDR3 spans 16 amino acids. The CDR3 DNA reads TGTGCCAGCAGCGCCGACTCTTATAGCTCTGGAAACACCATATATTTT. It is translated as CASSADSYSSGNTIYF.

The CDR3 bases are TGTGCCAGCAGTTCCTCCGGGACAAGGCTTAACAATGAGCAGTTCTTC. Translation gives CASSSSGTRLNNEQFF. The chain joins TRBV6-5 to TRBJ2-1, with TRBD1 as a possible D gene (6 bases). The CDR3 spans 16 residues. Trimming took off 4 bases at V and 5 bases at J, with 18 bases between the two ends. CDR1 MNHEY and CDR2 SVGAGI come from the germline V gene.

The chain couples TRBV6-1 to TRBJ2-7, with 8 positions matching TRBD2. This CDR3 comprises 14 residues. From germline, CDR1 is MNHNS and CDR2 SASEGT. Germline trimming cut 2 bases from V and 4 bases from J; bases unmatched to any gene: 4. CDR3 nucleotides: TGTGCCAGCAGTGAAACGGGGGGGCCGTACGAGCAGTACTTC. Its translation: CASSETGGPYEQYF.

The chain has TRBV5-6 and TRBJ2-2; tentatively, D is TRBD2 (6 bases). Trimming took off 10 bases at V and 4 bases at J, with 20 bases between the two ends. This CDR3 spans 15 amino acids. Germline V gene lookup returns CDR1 SGHDT and CDR2 YYEEEE. This CDR3 reads CAGSLHGSTTGELFF. The CDR3 DNA is TGTGCCGGAAGCCTCCACGGGAGTACCACCGGGGAGCTGTTTTTT.

This clone was counted between two and nine times. The chain uses TRBV27 and TRBJ2-2, with D perhaps TRBD2 (5 bases). This CDR3 has 16 amino acids. V dropped 7 bases and J dropped 2 bases, with 17 bases sitting between them. CDR1 and CDR2 from the germline V gene are MNHEY and SMNVEV (reference sequence). Here the CDR3 DNA reads TGTGCCAGCACCCTAGTCCCTAGCCGAAACACCGGGGAGCTGTTTTTT. It encodes CASTLVPSRNTGELFF.

As DNA, the CDR3 is TGTGCCAGCTCACCATCAGCAGATACGCAGTATTTT. Translation gives CASSPSADTQYF. This chain connects TRBV18 to TRBJ2-3; D is uncertain. Trimming pared 2 bases from V and 4 bases from J, leaving 4 bases between. In germline, CDR1 is KGHSH, CDR2 LQKENI. The CDR3 is 12 residues long.

The V call is TRBV7-6, the J call TRBJ2-3; TRBD1 or TRBD2 may be the D gene (5 bases each). The CDR3 has 15 residues. V was clipped by 3 bases and J by 4 bases, with 14 bases between them. CDR1 SGHVS and CDR2 FNYEAQ come from the germline V gene. CDR3 bases: TGTGCCAGCAGCTTCTGGGACCGTTTCCCAGATACGCAGTATTTT. It yields the protein CASSFWDRFPDTQYF.

The chain recombines TRBV7-8 with TRBJ2-7, with a weak D call TRBD1 (6 bases). The CDR3 is 14 amino acids. Per germline, CDR1 SGHVS and CDR2 FQNEAQ. V lost 1 base, J lost 6 bases, and 13 bases lay in between. Written as DNA, the CDR3 is TGTGCCAGCAGCTTAGTCCCACAGGGAACCGAGCAGTACTTC. The encoded protein is CASSLVPQGTEQYF.

This clone appeared a single time. The chain has TRBV5-1 and TRBJ1-1; 8 positions agree with TRBD1. V gave up 5 bases and J gave up 1 base; unmatched junction bases: 7. This CDR3 has 15 amino acids. CDR1 SGHRS and CDR2 YFSETQ come from the germline V gene. CDR3 in DNA: TGCGCCAGCAGACGCCAGGGGGCTGCGAACACTGAAGCTTTCTTT. Translated, it gives CASRRQGAANTEAFF.

This rearrangement joins TRBV6-5 to TRBJ1-2; D unresolved. The CDR3 is 15 residues long. Germline loops: CDR1 MNHEY, CDR2 SVGAGI. The V end was cut by 0 bases, the J end by 1 base, with 9 bases between. CDR3 in amino acids: CASSYSRDGNYGYTF. The CDR3 DNA reads TGTGCCAGCAGTTACTCTCGGGATGGTAACTATGGCTACACCTTC.

The chain recombines TRBV5-4 with TRBJ2-5, with no clear D. Looked up from germline, CDR1 is SGHNT and CDR2 is YYREEE (reference sequence). V lost 3 bases, J lost 5 bases, and 11 bases lay in between. This CDR3 is built from 13 residues. The CDR3 coding sequence is TGTGCCAGCAGCTCTCGAGACGGGGAGACCCAGTACTTC. Protein product: CASSSRDGETQYF.

The chain combines TRBV4-1 with TRBJ1-2; D is perhaps TRBD1 (6 bases). Trimming pared 3 bases from V and 6 bases from J, leaving 14 bases between. This CDR3 region has 14 residues. Germline V gene sequence: CDR1 MGHRA, CDR2 YSYEKL. CDR3 DNA: TGCGCCAGCAGCCAGGGAGGGGGGGGGAATGGCTACACCTTC. Residues: CASSQGGGGNGYTF.